The present T cell receptor (beta chain) was sequenced within a study of PD-1 blockade in classical Hodgkin lymphoma (dated by TCRdb to the early 2020s). Regarding the study in general: Nivolumab dosing was 3 mg/kg intravenously every 2 weeks, continuing until either disease progression or unacceptable toxicity. A peripheral blood immune signature of response to PD-1 blockade in classical Hodgkin lymphoma was defined using TCR beta sequencing and CyTOF.

Details on this clone: Its antigen is still unknown. No base quality information exists; no much larger clone differs at one position.

What the time point label conveys for this sample: cycle 4 day 1 (C4D1), after 5 to 7 weeks of nivolumab. Relapse after autologous stem cell transplantation had occurred in all trial patients, and cohorts A, B and C were distinguished by prior brentuximab vedotin exposure. Magnetic negative selection with a Miltenyi CD8+ T cell isolation kit was used to purify CD8+ T cells from thawed PBMCs. A total of over 55 patients with relapsed/refractory classical Hodgkin lymphoma made up the trial cohort, and each patient's best overall response was complete response, partial response or progressive disease. Trial patients were treated with single-agent nivolumab in the multi-cohort phase II CheckMate 205 trial. An independent review committee assessed best overall response by applying the 2007 International Working Group response criteria. Trial PBMCs were collected immediately before nivolumab initiation (C1D1) and during therapy at cycle 2 day 1 and cycle 4 day 1. Peripheral blood was collected in 8 mL Vacutainer Cell Preparation Tubes, from which PBMCs were isolated by centrifugation and then cryopreserved. Purified CD4+ and CD8+ fractions were prepared only for cases where an additional PBMC sample was available. Magnetically labelled cells were removed on LS columns in a quadroMACS separator, and the flow-through was collected as the purified fraction.

The germline V gene sets CDR1 to MGHRA and CDR2 to YSYEKL. The CDR3 runs 16 amino acids, cysteine and phenylalanine included. Left in the record is the CDR3 DNA by itself, 48 bases read in frame from the first base. V is clipped by 2 bases and J by 0 bases, and the sequence between their germline boundaries is 10 bases long. The Qiagen DNeasy kit was used to extract genomic DNA from unsorted PBMCs and from the negatively selected CD4+ and CD8+ fractions. Using primers that anneal to V and J segments, immunoSEQ multiplex PCR amplified the TCR beta CDR3 regions. A synthetic immune receptor repertoire was used to minimize amplification bias, and remaining bias was computationally removed after sequencing. Under the source paper's analysis protocol: Custom Python scripts were used to quantify repertoire diversity as the Shannon entropy index. The unsorted, CD4+ and CD8+ repertoires were each analyzed separately, with the exception of combined analyses, where CD4+ and CD8+ sequences were merged in silico. A clone was considered expanded if an increase in frequency of at least 2-fold after treatment relative to C1D1 was found, and a pseudocount of 0.5 was applied to clones undetected at baseline. Clones with 0 or 1 copy at C1D1 were classified as singleton clones, and clones with 2 or more copies were classified as non-singleton clones. Clones expanded in unsorted samples were assigned a CD4+, CD8+ or unknown annotation through matching of protein sequences in sorted samples from the same patient. Wilcoxon tests on paired samples were used to test diversity changes from C1D1 to C4D1. TCRdb took this table from immuneACCESS and kept in-frame rearrangements with V and J called. Such tables lack part of the clones; where checked against another copy, unresolved V genes explain under half of the gap, and the rest is unexplained. That table supplies the V and J calls and clone size; D and trimming were determined from the DNA. This sample has 15,000 to 25,000 clones in its table, and 88% of those were observed once. Over 4% of the sample lies in the top ten.

The research as a whole found: Baseline diversity similar to that of newly diagnosed patients was observed in trial patients achieving complete response, whereas significantly lower diversity was observed in partial responders and progressors. Newly diagnosed patients were reported to have lower baseline TCR diversity than healthy donors, and relapsed/refractory patients were reported to have lower baseline TCR diversity still. The study was limited to a single clinical trial cohort, and causes of repertoire differences, possibly disease activity or prior therapy, remained undefined. By C4D1, a significant rise was seen in CD4+ TCR diversity but not in CD8+ TCR diversity (p=0.0027 vs p=0.16), and the rise was most apparent among complete responders (p=0.02). Lower diversity was seen in patients whose nivolumab began less than 1 year after ASCT, and these patients were left out of later analyses so that immune reconstitution would not confound the results.

The sequence links TRBV4-1 to TRBJ1-4; tentative D gene TRBD1, with 5 bases matching. The specimen comprised CD8+ T cells from blood, sampled before the fourth cycle of nivolumab. The receptor's source is a human donor with classical Hodgkin lymphoma. At the DNA level, the sequence is TGCGCCAGCAGCCAATTACGACAGCCAACTAATGAAAAACTGTTTTTT. The translation is CASSQLRQPTNEKLFF.